This T cell receptor beta chain derives from a study of Ad26.COV2.S vaccination and SARS-CoV-2 variants. Study as a whole: Ad26.COV2.S was injected intramuscularly once or twice, 56 days apart.

The treatment: 15 to 20 received Ad26.COV2.S at low or high dose, single or two shots; a few received placebo; per-sample allocation not given. Sample collection was performed on day 63 after the first vaccine or placebo injection. The donor's status was that of an adult aged 18-55 years in Boston. Vaccination employed an Ad26 vector expressing the Wuhan-strain SARS-CoV-2 spike. Study conclusions and caveats: Placebo recipients had lower spike-specific TCR breadth than vaccine recipients.

Germline loops: CDR1 ENHRY, CDR2 SYGVKD. The CDR3 contains 11 residues. V lost 3 bases, J lost 10 bases, and 7 bases lay in between. Assay: immunoSEQ multiplex PCR; the TCRdb copy retains only in-frame clones and omits some. This sample yields roughly 250,000 clones, of which 87% are seen a single time; just under 3% belongs to the top ten. Comment on this clone: The antigen remains undetermined.

The source was peripheral blood, collected in a trial of Ad26.COV2.S vaccine versus placebo. The rearrangement joins TRBV10-3 to TRBJ2-1; D remains ambiguous. The receptor was isolated from a person aged 18-65 years who received the Ad26.COV2.S COVID-19 vaccine or a placebo. CDR3 residues: CAISDGYEQFF. The CDR3 nucleotides are TGTGCCATCAGTGATGGGTACGAGCAGTTCTTC.